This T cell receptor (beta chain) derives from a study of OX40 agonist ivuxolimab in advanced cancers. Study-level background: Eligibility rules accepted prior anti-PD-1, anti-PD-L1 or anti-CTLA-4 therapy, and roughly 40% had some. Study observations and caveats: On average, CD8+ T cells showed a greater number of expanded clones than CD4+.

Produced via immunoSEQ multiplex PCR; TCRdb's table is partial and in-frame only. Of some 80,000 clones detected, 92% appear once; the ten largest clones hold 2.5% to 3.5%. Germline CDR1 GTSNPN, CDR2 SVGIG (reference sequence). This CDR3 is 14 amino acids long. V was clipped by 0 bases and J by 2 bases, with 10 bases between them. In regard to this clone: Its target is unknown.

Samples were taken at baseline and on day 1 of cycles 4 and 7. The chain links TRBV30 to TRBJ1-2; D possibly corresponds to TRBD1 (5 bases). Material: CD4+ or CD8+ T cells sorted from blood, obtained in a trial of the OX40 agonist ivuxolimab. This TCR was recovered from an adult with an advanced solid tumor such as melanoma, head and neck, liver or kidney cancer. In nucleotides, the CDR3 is TGTGCCTGGAGTGTAGGGGTGGAAAACTATGGCTACACCTTC. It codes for CAWSVGVENYGYTF.